This T cell receptor beta chain was sequenced in a study of blood T cell repertoires in COVID-19. Study context: The origin of the acute and convalescent COVID-19 samples was the United States, Italy and Spain. Sources were T cells, B-cell-depleted T cells, or PBMCs; the material itself was cDNA or gDNA.

In the source study's methods: The assay estimated nucleated cells by amplifying reference gene primers. The method was immunoSEQ multiplex PCR; TCRdb's version includes in-frame clones alone and lacks a portion of them. That table supplies the V and J calls and clone size; D and trimming were determined from the DNA. The sample contains about 150,000 clones, 87% of which appear only once. The sequence was collected from a man aged 50 or older with active COVID-19. Sequenced material: peripheral blood.

CDR3 DNA: TGTGCCAGCAGCTCATCAGGGTTCAATCAGCCCCAGCATTTT. Translating gives CASSSSGFNQPQHF. V usage is TRBV7-2 and J usage is TRBJ1-5; possible D gene TRBD1, 5 bases. Trimming stripped 4 bases from V and 3 bases from J, with 10 bases between. Germline assignment: CDR1 SGHTA and CDR2 FQGNSA. The CDR3 covers 14 residues.